This TCR beta chain derives from a study of OX40 agonist ivuxolimab in advanced cancers. In the study overall: Partial responses were achieved by three patients, one with hepatocellular carcinoma and two with cutaneous melanoma.

Blood was sampled at baseline, cycle 4 day 1, and cycle 7 day 1. The assay was immunoSEQ multiplex PCR, and TCRdb's table has in-frame clones only and misses some. The data contain approximately 63,000 clones, roughly 90% of them singletons. This clone was recorded once. This CDR3 is built from 14 residues. CDR1 is MNHEY and CDR2 is SVGAGI in the germline V gene. The ends were cut back, 9 bases at V and 5 bases at J, with 19 bases in the middle. This TCR was recovered from an adult with an advanced solid tumor such as melanoma, head and neck, liver or kidney cancer. The chain joins TRBV6-5 to TRBJ1-1, with D possibly matching TRBD1 (6 bases). Sequences were derived from CD4+ or CD8+ T cells sorted from blood, sampled in a trial of the OX40 agonist ivuxolimab. The CDR3 protein is CASFAPTGLTEAFF. For the CDR3, the DNA is TGTGCCAGTTTTGCGCCTACAGGGTTGACTGAAGCTTTCTTT.